Presented here are 28 T cell receptor beta chains from one specimen sequenced in a study of T-cell memory formation after mild COVID-19. MiXCR was run by TCRdb on the 5' RACE reads, yielding one entry per CDR3 protein. The sample includes under 450,000 distinct CDR3 sequences, more than 20% of them seen just once. The sample was PBMCs or a T cell subset sorted from them (not recorded which). These receptors came from an adult woman who had mild COVID-19 (a few samples of this study predate the infection). Cell type and time point are not known.

The chain is built from TRBV9 and TRBJ2-7; 11 nucleotides agree with TRBD2. CDR3 size: 14 residues. V was pared by 2 bases and J by 6 bases, with 4 bases of the junction left unmatched. Germline values: CDR1 SGDLS, CDR2 YYNGEE. The DNA for the CDR3 is TGTGCCAGCAGCGTTAGCGGGGGGGCGGGCGAGCAGTACTTC. It is translated as CASSVSGGAGEQYF.

The chain links TRBV2 to TRBJ2-1; TRBD2 aligns across 7 bases. This CDR3 contains 14 residues. V dropped 6 bases and J dropped 12; count of bases not matched to a gene: 14. Germline V gene lookup returns CDR1 SNHLY and CDR2 FYNNEI. The CDR3 spells CASRREGEALGQFF. In DNA form, the CDR3 reads TGTGCCAGCAGGAGGGAGGGAGAGGCTTTGGGGCAGTTCTTC.

This rearrangement joins TRBV4-2 to TRBJ1-2, with 10 nucleotides matching TRBD1. Looked up from germline, CDR1 is LGHNA and CDR2 is YNFKEQ. After removal of 0 bases from V and 4 bases from J, the junction contained 5 bases not matched to a gene. The length of the CDR3 is 16 residues. CDR3 sequence: CASSQDPGQGSYGYTF. DNA of the CDR3: TGTGCCAGCAGCCAAGACCCGGGACAGGGGAGCTATGGCTACACCTTC.

This clonotype showed up just a few times. The chain couples TRBV20-1 to TRBJ2-5; 7 bases align to TRBD2. The V gene end was trimmed by 7 bases and the J gene end by 0 bases; junction bases not matched to a gene: 17. This CDR3 has 17 amino acids. CDR1 DFQATT and CDR2 SNEGSKA come from the germline V gene (reference sequence). This CDR3 reads CSVPGDLWTSHQETQYF. CDR3 DNA sequence: TGCAGTGTCCCCGGAGATTTGTGGACTAGTCACCAAGAGACCCAGTACTTC.

This clonotype was seen only a few times. The chain couples TRBV20-1 to TRBJ1-1; weak D call: TRBD1 (6 bases). With 3 bases removed from V and 2 bases from J, the gap between germline ends came to 16 bases. The CDR3 runs 15 residues. The germline V gene encodes CDR1 DFQATT and CDR2 SNEGSKA (reference sequence). CDR3 protein: CSARLGGQLNTEAFF. As DNA, the CDR3 is TGCAGTGCTAGGTTAGGCGGACAGTTAAACACTGAAGCTTTCTTT.

This chain joins TRBV20-1 and TRBJ1-4; D unresolved. The CDR3 runs 11 residues. CDR1 and CDR2 from the germline V gene are DFQATT and SNEGSKA (reference sequence). Trimming cost V 6 bases and J 8 bases, with 10 bases left between them. The CDR3 DNA follows: TGCAGTGCCTCCAGATGGGAAAAACTGTTTTTT. It encodes CSASRWEKLFF.

About this clonotype: The germline gene is not matched at one end of the junction; a read error may be the cause. The chain links TRBV20-1 to TRBJ1-1; D call uncertain. This CDR3 spans 14 amino acids. Germline values: CDR1 DFQATT, CDR2 SNEGSKA (reference sequence). The CDR3 DNA reads TGCAGTGATAGAGTTTTCGGGATGACGACTGAAGCTTTCTTT. Protein: CSDRVFGMTTEAFF.

In the case of this clonotype: One end of the junction fails to match germline, which may point to a read error. The chain joins TRBV12-3 or TRBV12-4 to TRBJ2-3, with TRBD1 matching 8 bases. This CDR3 region has 14 residues. CDR3 in amino acids: CASSPRTGTDPQNF. CDR3 coding DNA: TGTGCCAGCAGTCCAAGGACAGGGACAGATCCGCAGAATTTT.

CDR3 DNA sequence: TGTGCCACCAGCAGAGAGGCGACAGGGGGCCCTTTTGACGAGCAGTACTTC. It is translated as CATSREATGGPFDEQYF. The J gene is TRBJ2-7, the V gene TRBV15, with 10 bases identical to TRBD1. There are 17 residues in the CDR3. Germline assignment: CDR1 LNHNV and CDR2 YYDKDF (reference sequence). V lost 0 bases, J lost 5 bases, and 10 bases stayed unmatched.

The rearrangement joins TRBV20-1 to TRBJ2-3; TRBD2 might be the D (7 bases). CDR1 and CDR2 (germline): DFQATT, SNEGSKA (reference sequence). The CDR3 is made up of 13 amino acids. CDR3: CSSRAGAPDTQYF. In DNA, the CDR3 is TGCAGCTCAAGGGCGGGGGCTCCAGATACGCAGTATTTT.

This clonotype was seen a handful of times. The chain recombines TRBV27 with TRBJ2-7; TRBD1 agrees at 9 bases. The CDR3 has 14 residues. The V gene end was trimmed by 6 bases and the J gene end by 6 bases; junction bases not matched to a gene: 9. Germline V gene sequence: CDR1 MNHEY, CDR2 SMNVEV (reference sequence). CDR3 sequence: CASRTGTGYIEQYF. CDR3 in DNA: TGTGCCAGCAGAACCGGGACAGGGTATATCGAGCAGTACTTC.

The chain couples TRBV5-1 to TRBJ2-7; 8 nucleotides match TRBD2. The CDR3 loop spans 14 amino acids. The ends lost 3 bases at V and 5 bases at J; junction bases unmatched: 7. Germline CDR1 reads SGHRS; CDR2 reads YFSETQ. The CDR3 loop is CASSSRSGSNEQYF. The CDR3 DNA sequence: TGCGCCAGCAGCTCGCGGAGCGGGAGTAACGAGCAGTACTTC.

The chain joins TRBV7-2 to TRBJ2-7, with 9 nucleotides matching TRBD2. CDR1 SGHTA and CDR2 FQGNSA come from the germline V gene. This CDR3 is 15 amino acids long. Losses at the gene ends were 1 base for V and 5 bases for J; bases not matched to a gene: 6. CDR3 amino acids: CASSLVGGGGDEQYF. CDR3 bases: TGTGCCAGCAGCTTAGTTGGCGGGGGGGGAGACGAGCAGTACTTC.

This chain uses TRBV9 with TRBJ2-7; D gene ambiguous. CDR1 and CDR2 from the germline V gene are SGDLS and YYNGEE. The CDR3 consists of 13 residues. Trimming left V 1 base short and J 5 bases short, with 10 bases between. The CDR3 sequence is CASSVSTAHEQYF. The CDR3 DNA reads as TGTGCCAGCAGCGTATCTACAGCCCACGAGCAGTACTTC.

The sample holds a few counts of this clonotype. The chain links TRBV2 to TRBJ1-1; 8 bases are a match to TRBD1. Trimming cost V 8 bases and J 10 bases; bases outside gene matches: 12. CDR3 length equals 13 residues. Germline CDR1 SNHLY, CDR2 FYNNEI. This chain's CDR3 is CASYLSRTGSAFF. The CDR3 region has the DNA TGTGCCAGCTATCTTAGCCGGACAGGGTCAGCTTTCTTT.

The chain carries TRBV29-1 and TRBJ2-3; D not resolved. The CDR3 length is 12 residues. V gave up 7 bases and J gave up 6 bases, with 14 bases separating them. Looked up from germline, CDR1 is SQVTM and CDR2 is ANQGSEA. The CDR3 loop is CSAPGTSDTQYF. As DNA, the CDR3 is TGCAGCGCGCCGGGTACTTCGGATACGCAGTATTTT.

This clonotype turned up a few times. J is TRBJ2-7 and V is TRBV12-3 or TRBV12-4, with 9 nucleotides matching TRBD2. The junction had 6 bases not matched to a gene; V was cut back by 6 bases and J by 3 bases. The CDR3 is made up of 14 amino acids. As DNA, the CDR3 is TGTGCCAGCAGCCGCCTAGCGGGGAACTACGAGCAGTACTTC. This translates into CASSRLAGNYEQYF.

The chain is built from TRBV2 and TRBJ2-1; no definite D call. V gave up 4 bases and J gave up 0 bases, with 7 bases separating them. The CDR3 is 14 residues long. Germline CDR1 and CDR2: SNHLY and FYNNEI. CDR3 nucleotides: TGTGCCAGCAGTGTAGTCCGCTCCTACAATGAGCAGTTCTTC. Translated: CASSVVRSYNEQFF.

A few counts support this clonotype. The genes are TRBV4-2 and TRBJ1-4; D ambiguous. Trimming took 3 bases from V and 0 from J, leaving 11 bases between them. This CDR3 is 16 amino acids long. Germline V CDR1 and CDR2: LGHNA, YNFKEQ. The CDR3 is CASSHALAATNEKLFF. CDR3 DNA sequence: TGTGCCAGCAGCCACGCATTAGCAGCAACTAATGAAAAACTGTTTTTT.

Many counts were recorded for this clonotype. The chain employs TRBV7-2 and TRBJ1-1; D is unclear. CDR1 and CDR2 from the germline V gene are SGHTA and FQGNSA. Trimming left V 5 bases short and J 0 bases short, with 7 bases between. The CDR3 is 13 amino acids. CDR3 DNA: TGTGCCAGCAGCCCTTACCTGAACACTGAAGCTTTCTTT. Its protein is CASSPYLNTEAFF. Filled out from reference TRBV7-2 and TRBJ1-1, the complete variable domain reads GAGVSQSPSNKVTEKGKDVELRCDPISGHTALYWYRQSLGQGLEFLIYFQGNSAPDKSGLPSDRFSAERTGGSVSTLTIQRTQQEDSAVYLCASSPYLNTEAFFGQGTRLTVV.

This chain joins TRBV12-3 or TRBV12-4 and TRBJ1-5, with 9 positions matching TRBD1. The CDR3 sequence is 14 residues long. Trimming removed 4 bases from V and 5 bases from J; junction bases left unmatched: 3. The CDR3 sequence: CASSSTGGDQPQHF. CDR3 in DNA: TGTGCCAGCAGTTCCACAGGGGGCGATCAGCCCCAGCATTTT.

The sample holds a few counts of this clonotype. The chain employs TRBV27 and TRBJ2-7, with D perhaps given as TRBD1 or TRBD2 (6 bases each). This CDR3 comprises 15 residues. V was clipped by 3 bases and J by 2 bases, with 14 bases between them. Germline-derived CDR1 and CDR2 are MNHEY and SMNVEV (reference sequence). CDR3 sequence reads: CASSFGGPSPYEQYF. CDR3 DNA sequence: TGTGCCAGCAGTTTTGGGGGGCCTTCCCCCTACGAGCAGTACTTC.

In its sample, this clonotype was seen a few times. This chain joins TRBV7-3 and TRBJ1-3; tentatively, D is TRBD1 (6 bases). The V end was cut by 5 bases, the J end by 2 bases, with 19 bases between. The CDR3 consists of 17 residues. From germline, CDR1 is SGHTA and CDR2 FQGTGA. CDR3 coding DNA: TGTGCCAGCAGCCGTACAGGGAGAGGGCTGGCTGGAAACACCATATATTTT. Translated: CASSRTGRGLAGNTIYF.

The chain has TRBV27 and TRBJ1-2; 12 positions agree with TRBD1. CDR3 size: 15 residues. The germline gives CDR1 MNHEY, CDR2 SMNVEV (reference sequence). Trimming cost V 8 bases and J 7 bases; bases outside gene matches: 11. The CDR3 spells CASYALGQGAGGYTF. For the CDR3, the DNA is TGTGCCAGCTACGCACTGGGACAGGGGGCTGGTGGCTACACCTTC.

The table lists this clonotype with a few counts. This chain links TRBV7-9 with TRBJ2-1, with TRBD2 matching 8 bases. Germline V gene data show CDR1 as SEHNR and CDR2 as FQNEAQ (reference sequence). The CDR3 length is 16 residues. The V and J ends lost 5 bases and 3 bases, in that order; junction bases with no gene match: 9. The CDR3 protein is CASSPTSGSGYNEQFF. As DNA, the CDR3 is TGTGCCAGCAGCCCCACCAGCGGGAGTGGCTACAATGAGCAGTTCTTC.

This clonotype was seen a few times. V gene TRBV12-3 or TRBV12-4 combines with J gene TRBJ1-1; TRBD1 agrees at 8 bases. The CDR3 is made up of 12 amino acids. Trimming at V came to 2 bases and at J to 8 bases, leaving 1 base not matched to a gene. The CDR3 DNA sequence: TGTGCCAGCAGTTTATGGGACAGGGAAGCTTTCTTT. It codes for CASSLWDREAFF.

There are many counts of this clonotype. V and J are TRBV7-8 and TRBJ2-1; TRBD2 matches at 16 bases. The germline gives CDR1 SGHVS, CDR2 FQNEAQ. V shed 5 bases and J 6 bases; nucleotides not matched to a gene: 7. The CDR3 is made up of 17 amino acids. The CDR3 coding sequence is TGTGCCAGCAGCCCCTCGGGACTAGCGGGGGGGGGCAATGAGCAGTTCTTC. This codes for CASSPSGLAGGGNEQFF.

There are a few counts of this clonotype. The gene calls are TRBV20-1 and TRBJ1-2, with D uncertain. Germline CDR1 and CDR2: DFQATT and SNEGSKA (reference sequence). The length of the CDR3 is 13 residues. Trimming took 0 bases from V and 7 from J, leaving 12 bases between them. The CDR3 nucleotides are TGCAGTGCTAGAGATCAGCCTGGGTTTGGCTACACCTTC. This translates into CSARDQPGFGYTF.